This T cell receptor (beta chain) was captured by sequencing in a study of spatial heterogeneity in lung cancer (dated by TCRdb to between 2018 and 2021). Turning to the overall study: Beta-chain transcripts were consistently detected in greater numbers than alpha-chain transcripts, which likely reflects a higher abundance of beta-chain transcripts. In the raw uncorrected reads, each unique combination of TCR and UMI appeared more than ten times on average. TCR alpha and beta repertoires were quantitatively compared across multiple tumor regions, matched nontumor lung and blood in non-small cell lung cancer. TCR repertoire features were related to nonsynonymous mutation counts determined by whole-exome sequencing of tumor tissue. Both alpha and beta chains were TCR-sequenced in samples taken at surgery, namely 220 tumor regions, roughly 64 matched nontumor lung samples and approximately 51 PBMC samples. The full study reports these points: Additional single-cell paired TCR alpha and beta sequencing was considered necessary to confirm, at a functional level, the hypothesis that regional TCRs recognize regional mutations.

With regard to this clonotype: Its cognate antigen has yet to be identified. Per-base quality was not reported, and no clone a single base away is much larger than it.

CDR1 and CDR2 were assigned from the germline V gene as MDHEN and SYDVKM. V was cut back by 6 bases and J by 8 bases, leaving a gap of 14 bases between them. Counted from cysteine to phenylalanine, this CDR3 has 14 amino acids. Of all the DNA, just the CDR3 is kept, 42 bases in frame from base 1. The library was made by 5' RACE. The sample was run on a NextSeq 500. The TCR library protocol attached a unique molecular identifier to each TCR cDNA molecule to allow correction of PCR and sequencing errors. The paper's processing steps were these. Decombinator tools were used for TCR identification, UMI-based error correction and CDR3 extraction. Expanded TCRs were defined as those above a frequency of 2 per 1,000, corresponding to the top 1% of the tumor frequency distribution. Each repertoire was subsampled 100 times to 5,000 TCRs, after which Renyi diversity was computed with the R vegan package. CDR3 similarity networks were built from amino acid triplet string-kernel similarity, connecting CDR3s with pairwise similarity above 0.82. TCRdb reworked the public reads: Q25 trimming with fastp, MiXCR clone assembly, productive beta chains retained. All rows with the same CDR3 protein become a single entry with the most common DNA and genes. The V and J calls, along with clone size, are taken from TCRdb and not from the paper's own processing. Across this sample there are 35,000 to 50,000 distinct CDR3 sequences, with around 3.3% seen only once. The ten most abundant clones make up about 36% of the sample.

According to the study, the label for this sample's time point signals: sample taken at primary tumor resection. Samples were obtained from 70 to 85 patients with early-stage, untreated non-small cell lung cancer from the lung TRACERx cohort. For TCR sequencing, whole RNA was extracted from tumor and nontumor lung tissue, or from cryopreserved PBMC samples, and no cell sorting was done. A patient was chosen for TCR sequencing only when enough RNA was available from at least two tumor regions. A lung pathologist reviewed the tumor and adjacent nontumor lung specimens before the specimens were selected.

The V and J genes are TRBV28 and TRBJ1-6; the best D guess is TRBD1, with 5 bases matching. The specimen comprised normal lung tissue next to the tumor, sampled at surgery. The TCR originated in a male donor with early-stage non-small cell lung cancer. The bases are TGTGCCAGCAGCGCAGGGTATCGGGATTCACCCCTCCACTTT. The translation is CASSAGYRDSPLHF.